The clone carrying this T cell receptor beta chain came up many times. Its antigen remains unknown. These data belong to a study of early T cells in non-severe SARS-CoV-2 infection. Across the study: It was bulk RNA from unsorted whole blood that was sequenced, and the chains were unpaired.

The V end lost 3 bases, the J end lost 5 bases, and 5 bases lay between the germline ends. The CDR3 runs 11 residues. Germline assignment: CDR1 SEHNR and CDR2 FQNEAQ (reference sequence). Study-level results: Reliance on VDJdb matching favored anti-spike CD8 responses; private and CD4 specificities were missed.

Separate cDNA molecules each had unique molecular identifiers attached to them. Via MiXCR, TCRdb re-called the 5' RACE reads, giving one row per CDR3 protein. This sample has approximately 32,000 distinct CDR3 sequences, with 5.8% found just once. The sequencing input was whole blood. This chain links TRBV7-9 with TRBJ2-7; tentatively, D is TRBD2 (5 bases). This TCR derives from an adult who was a healthcare worker with PCR-confirmed SARS-CoV-2 infection or an uninfected control (not recorded which). CDR3 sequence reads: CASSFGNEQYF. DNA of the CDR3: TGTGCCAGCAGCTTCGGGAACGAGCAGTACTTC. Full variable domain (missing parts from reference TRBV7-9 and TRBJ2-7): DTGVSQNPRHKITKRGQNVTFRCDPISEHNRLYWYRQTLGQGPEFLTYFQNEAQLEKSRLLSDRFSAERPKGSFSTLEIQRTEQGDSAMYLCASSFGNEQYFGPGTRLTVT.